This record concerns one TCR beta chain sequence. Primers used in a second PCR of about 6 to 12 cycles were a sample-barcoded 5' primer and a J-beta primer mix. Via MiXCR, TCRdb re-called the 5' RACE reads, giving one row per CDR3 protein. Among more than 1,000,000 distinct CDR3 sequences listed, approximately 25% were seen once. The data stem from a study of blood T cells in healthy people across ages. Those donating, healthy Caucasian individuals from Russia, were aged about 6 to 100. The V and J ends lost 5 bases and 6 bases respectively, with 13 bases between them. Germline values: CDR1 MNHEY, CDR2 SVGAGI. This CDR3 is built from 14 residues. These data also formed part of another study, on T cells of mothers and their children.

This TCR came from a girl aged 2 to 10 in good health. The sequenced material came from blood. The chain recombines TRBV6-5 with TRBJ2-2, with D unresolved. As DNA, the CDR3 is TGTGCCAGCAGTACGGCCCAGAGTGCCGGGGAGCTGTTTTTT. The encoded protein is CASSTAQSAGELFF.